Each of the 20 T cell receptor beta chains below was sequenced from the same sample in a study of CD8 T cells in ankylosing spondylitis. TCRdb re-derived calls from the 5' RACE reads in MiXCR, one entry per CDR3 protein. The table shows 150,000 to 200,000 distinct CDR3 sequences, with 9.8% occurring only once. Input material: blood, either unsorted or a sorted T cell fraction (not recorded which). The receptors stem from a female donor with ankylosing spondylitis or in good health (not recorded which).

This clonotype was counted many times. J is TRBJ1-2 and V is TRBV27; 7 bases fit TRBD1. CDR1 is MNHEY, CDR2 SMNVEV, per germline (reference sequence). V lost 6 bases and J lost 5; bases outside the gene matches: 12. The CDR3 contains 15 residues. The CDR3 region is CASSQRGGGWYGYTF. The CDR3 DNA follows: TGTGCCAGCAGCCAACGAGGGGGCGGGTGGTATGGCTACACCTTC.

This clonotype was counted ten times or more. CDR3 nucleotides: TGTGCCAGCCTTAGCGGGACACAAGAGACCCAGTACTTC. Its protein product is CASLSGTQETQYF. The chain uses TRBV21-1 and TRBJ2-5; the table gives TRBD2 as D, unverified against the DNA. TRBV21-1 is given as a pseudogene. This CDR3 is built from 13 residues.

CDR3 sequence reads: CASSLSSSGRTEQYF. The CDR3 DNA sequence: TGTGCCAGCAGTTTATCGAGTAGCGGGAGGACCGAGCAGTACTTC. This chain uses TRBV27 with TRBJ2-7; 10 positions match TRBD2. CDR1 MNHEY and CDR2 SMNVEV come from the germline V gene (reference sequence). The CDR3 contains 15 residues. Losses at the gene ends were 0 bases for V and 6 bases for J; bases not matched to a gene: 5.

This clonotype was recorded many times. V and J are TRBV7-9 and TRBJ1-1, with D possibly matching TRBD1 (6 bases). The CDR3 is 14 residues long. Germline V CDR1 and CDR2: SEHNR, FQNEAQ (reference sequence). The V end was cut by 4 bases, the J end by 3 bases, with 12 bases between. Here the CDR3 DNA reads TGTGCCAGCAGCTGGGGGCAGGGTTACACTGAAGCTTTCTTT. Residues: CASSWGQGYTEAFF.

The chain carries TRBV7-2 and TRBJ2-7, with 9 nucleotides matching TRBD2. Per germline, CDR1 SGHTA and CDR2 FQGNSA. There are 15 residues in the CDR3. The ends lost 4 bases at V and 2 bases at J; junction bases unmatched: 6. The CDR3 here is CASSSNSGRPYEQYF. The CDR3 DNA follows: TGTGCCAGCAGCTCCAATAGCGGGAGACCCTACGAGCAGTACTTC.

The CDR3 loop reads CASWAGTGETDTQYF. Written as DNA, the CDR3 is TGTGCCAGCTGGGCCGGGACAGGGGAAACAGATACGCAGTATTTT. The genes are TRBV7-2 and TRBJ2-3; TRBD1 matches 10 bases. V dropped 8 bases and J dropped 3; count of bases not matched to a gene: 8. The V gene's germline CDR1 is SGHTA and CDR2 FQGNSA. CDR3 length: 15 amino acids.

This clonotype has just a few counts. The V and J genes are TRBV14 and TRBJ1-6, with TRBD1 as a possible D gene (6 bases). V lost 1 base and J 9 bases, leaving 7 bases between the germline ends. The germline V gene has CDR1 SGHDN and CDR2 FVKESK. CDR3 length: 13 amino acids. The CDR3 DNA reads TGTGCCAGCAGCCAAGCACAGGGTTCACCCCTCCACTTT. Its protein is CASSQAQGSPLHF.

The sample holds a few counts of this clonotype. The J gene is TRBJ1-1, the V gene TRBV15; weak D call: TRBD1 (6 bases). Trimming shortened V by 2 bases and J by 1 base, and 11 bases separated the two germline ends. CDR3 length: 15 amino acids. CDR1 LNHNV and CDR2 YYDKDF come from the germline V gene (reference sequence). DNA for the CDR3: TGTGCCACCAGCAGACCCGGGACACCGAACACTGAAGCTTTCTTT. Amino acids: CATSRPGTPNTEAFF.

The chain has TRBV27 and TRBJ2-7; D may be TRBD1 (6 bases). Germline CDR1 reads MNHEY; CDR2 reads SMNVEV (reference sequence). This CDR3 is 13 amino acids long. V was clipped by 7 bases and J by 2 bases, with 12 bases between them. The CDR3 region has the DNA TGTGCCAGCATCGGGACACGGGCCTACGAGCAGTACTTC. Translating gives CASIGTRAYEQYF.

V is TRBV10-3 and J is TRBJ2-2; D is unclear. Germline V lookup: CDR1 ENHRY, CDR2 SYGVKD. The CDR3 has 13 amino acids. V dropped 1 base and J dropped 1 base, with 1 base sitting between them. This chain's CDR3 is CAISELNTGELFF. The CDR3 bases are TGTGCCATCAGTGAGTTGAACACCGGGGAGCTGTTTTTT.

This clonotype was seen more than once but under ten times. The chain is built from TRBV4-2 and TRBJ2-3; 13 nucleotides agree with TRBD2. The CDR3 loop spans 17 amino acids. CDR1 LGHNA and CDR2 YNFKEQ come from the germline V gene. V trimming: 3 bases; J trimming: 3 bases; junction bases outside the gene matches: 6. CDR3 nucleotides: TGTGCCAGCAGCCATCGCGGACTAGCGGGAGCGACAGATACGCAGTATTTT. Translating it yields CASSHRGLAGATDTQYF.

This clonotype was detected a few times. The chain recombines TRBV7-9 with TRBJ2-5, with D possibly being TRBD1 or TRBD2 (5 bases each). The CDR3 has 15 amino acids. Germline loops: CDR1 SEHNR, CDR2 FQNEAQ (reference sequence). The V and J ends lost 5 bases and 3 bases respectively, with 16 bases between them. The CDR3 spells CASSLGTSTEETQYF. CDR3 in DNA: TGTGCCAGCAGCCTCGGGACCTCCACCGAAGAGACCCAGTACTTC.

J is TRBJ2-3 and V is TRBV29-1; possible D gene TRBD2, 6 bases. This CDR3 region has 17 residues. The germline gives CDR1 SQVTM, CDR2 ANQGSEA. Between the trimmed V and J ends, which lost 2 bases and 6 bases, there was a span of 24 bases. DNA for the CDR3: TGCAGCGTTGAAAAGGGGTCACCGGGACTCCCAGACGATACGCAGTATTTT. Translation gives CSVEKGSPGLPDDTQYF.

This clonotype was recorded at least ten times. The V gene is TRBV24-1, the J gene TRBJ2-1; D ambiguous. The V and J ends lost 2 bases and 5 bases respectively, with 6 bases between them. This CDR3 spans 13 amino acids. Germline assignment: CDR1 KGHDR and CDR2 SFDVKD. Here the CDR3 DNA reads TGTGCCACCAGTGATTACGTTAACAATGAGCAGTTCTTC. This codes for CATSDYVNNEQFF.

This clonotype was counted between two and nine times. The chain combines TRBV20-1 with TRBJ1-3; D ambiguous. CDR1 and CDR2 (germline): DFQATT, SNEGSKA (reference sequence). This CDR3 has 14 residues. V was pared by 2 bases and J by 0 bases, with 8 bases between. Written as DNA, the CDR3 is TGCAGTGCTAGAATCATGAGCTCTGGAAACACCATATATTTT. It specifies CSARIMSSGNTIYF.

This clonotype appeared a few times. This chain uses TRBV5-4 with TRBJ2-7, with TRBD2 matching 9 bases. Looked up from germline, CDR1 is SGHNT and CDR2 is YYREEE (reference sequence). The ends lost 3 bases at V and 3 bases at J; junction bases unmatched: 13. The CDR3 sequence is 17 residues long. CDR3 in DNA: TGTGCCAGCAGCTCCCTGGGACTAGCAAGAATCAGCTACGAGCAGTACTTC. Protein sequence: CASSSLGLARISYEQYF.

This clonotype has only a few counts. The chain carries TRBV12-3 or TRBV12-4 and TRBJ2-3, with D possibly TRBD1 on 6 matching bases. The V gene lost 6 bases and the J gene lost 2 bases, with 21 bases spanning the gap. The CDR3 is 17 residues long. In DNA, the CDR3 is TGTGCCAGCAGCCCAACAGGGCATTTCGGTCTCACAGATACGCAGTATTTT. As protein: CASSPTGHFGLTDTQYF.

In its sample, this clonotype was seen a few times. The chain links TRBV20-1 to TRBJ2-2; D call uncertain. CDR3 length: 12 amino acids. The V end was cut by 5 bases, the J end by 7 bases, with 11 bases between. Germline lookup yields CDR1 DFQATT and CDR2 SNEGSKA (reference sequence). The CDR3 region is CSAPASGGELFF. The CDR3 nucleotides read TGCAGTGCTCCTGCTAGTGGCGGGGAGCTGTTTTTT.

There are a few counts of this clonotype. CDR3 DNA: TGTGCCAGCAGTTACTCCTCAGCGGGATTTAACCCAGATACGCAGTATTTT. This gives the protein CASSYSSAGFNPDTQYF. The chain employs TRBV6-5 and TRBJ2-3, with 7 positions matching TRBD2. Trimming took 0 bases from V and 4 from J; bases not matched to a gene: 10. The germline V gene encodes CDR1 MNHEY and CDR2 SVGAGI. The CDR3 is 17 amino acids.

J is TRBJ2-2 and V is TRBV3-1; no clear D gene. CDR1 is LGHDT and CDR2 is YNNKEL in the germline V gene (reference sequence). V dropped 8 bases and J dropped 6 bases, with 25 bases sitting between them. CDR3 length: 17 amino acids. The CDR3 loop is CASCPRVTVSGPGELFF. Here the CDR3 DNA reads TGTGCCAGCTGCCCAAGAGTAACAGTTTCGGGTCCCGGGGAGCTGTTTTTT.